The entry that follows covers one T cell receptor (beta chain) sequence. The germline V gene encodes CDR1 SEHNR and CDR2 FQNEAQ (reference sequence). The CDR3 extends over 13 amino acids. Trimming removed 1 base from V and 4 bases from J, with 7 bases in between. These data belong to a study of PD-L1 blockade in urothelial cancer. Spiking each PCR with synthetic TCR analog templates was performed. The table came from immunoSEQ multiplex PCR; TCRdb's copy has only in-frame clones and leaves some out. The sample yields 85,000 to 95,000 clones, 90% seen once. The time point here: pretreatment peripheral blood.

This clonotype originated in a man in his sixties with urothelial cancer. The chain recombines TRBV7-9 with TRBJ1-2; no reliable D call. Material: PBMCs, obtained around atezolizumab (anti-PD-L1) treatment. CDR3: CASSLGGIYGYTF. The DNA for the CDR3 is TGTGCCAGCAGCTTAGGCGGGATCTATGGCTACACCTTC.